This entry is about one T cell receptor (beta chain). The sample belongs to a study of PD-1 blockade in classical Hodgkin lymphoma. Clones were read by immunoSEQ multiplex PCR, and TCRdb kept only the in-frame ones, dropping some. Of about 16,000 clones listed, about four fifths are singletons. Time point in this sample: cycle 4 day 1 (C4D1), after six to seven weeks of nivolumab. Brentuximab vedotin exposure varied, and every patient relapsed after autologous stem cell transplantation. CDR3 size: 12 residues. Trimming removed 5 bases at V and 3 bases at J, with 8 bases between. Germline V CDR1 and CDR2: WSHSY, SAAADI.

The chain carries TRBV10-2 and TRBJ2-7, with D hard to call. Sample: peripheral blood mononuclear cells (PBMCs), taken before the fourth cycle of nivolumab. The TCR comes from a human donor with classical Hodgkin lymphoma. This chain's CDR3 is CASSRSNYEQYF. For the CDR3, the DNA is TGCGCCAGCAGTCGGTCCAACTACGAGCAGTACTTC.